One sample yielded the 20 T cell receptor beta chains listed below, sequenced in a study of molecular identifiers for immune sequencing clone quantification (dated by TCRdb to 2016 to 2019). Library preparation was by PCR. Sequencing instrument: Illumina HiSeq 4000. TCRdb's own reprocessing of the public reads used fastp at Q25 and MiXCR and kept productive beta chains. Each record represents a unique CDR3 protein, reported with the most common genes and DNA among its rows. For this sample the table gives tens of thousands of distinct CDR3 sequences, of which roughly 17% were detected only once. The ten largest clones represent around 1% of the sample. The sequenced sample was naive CD8+ T cells from blood, with Jurkat cell RNA spiked in. This sample's cell subset or site label indicates: FACS-sorted CD8+CD4-CCR7+CD45RA+ naive T cells. All receptors come from a human donor in good health. Some libraries in this study had Jurkat cell RNA spiked in.

This clonotype occurred many times. The rearrangement links TRBV4-1 to TRBJ2-1; 11 bases match TRBD2. With V trimmed by 2 bases and J by 0 bases, 6 bases remained unmatched. Germline CDR1 is MGHRA and CDR2 is YSYEKL. This CDR3 region has 18 residues. DNA for the CDR3: TGCGCCAGCAGCCAACTAGCGGGGGGTCCTAGCTCCTACAATGAGCAGTTCTTC. Its protein is CASSQLAGGPSSYNEQFF.

This clonotype was found many times. This chain connects TRBV29-1 to TRBJ2-1; D remains unclear. V was trimmed by 5 bases and J by 6 bases, leaving 29 bases between them. The CDR3 loop spans 18 amino acids. Germline values: CDR1 SQVTM, CDR2 ANQGSEA. The CDR3 here is CSVSDDAVLVSVFNEQFF. CDR3 nucleotide sequence: TGCAGCGTTTCCGACGATGCCGTCCTAGTGTCGGTTTTCAATGAGCAGTTCTTC.

This clonotype showed up many times. The chain joins TRBV7-9 to TRBJ2-1; 12 nucleotides line up with TRBD2. In germline, CDR1 is SEHNR, CDR2 FQNEAQ (reference sequence). V gave up 1 base and J gave up 9 bases; unmatched junction bases: 7. CDR3 size: 16 residues. CDR3 sequence reads: CASSLGVLAGGGEQFF. In DNA form, the CDR3 reads TGTGCCAGCAGCTTAGGGGTCCTAGCGGGAGGGGGTGAGCAGTTCTTC.

The sample holds many counts of this clonotype. This sequence joins TRBV5-8 and TRBJ2-3; 7 bases align to TRBD1. The length of the CDR3 is 14 residues. V was clipped by 4 bases and J by 2 bases; unmatched bases: 4. Germline CDR1 SGHTS, CDR2 YDEGEE. Here the CDR3 DNA reads TGTGCCAGCAGCAAGGGACAGCTCACAGATACGCAGTATTTT. It specifies CASSKGQLTDTQYF.

This clonotype was counted ten times or more. The gene calls are TRBV25-1 and TRBJ2-5, with D unresolved. CDR3 length: 12 residues. The ends were cut back, 6 bases at V and 0 bases at J, with 5 bases in the middle. Germline lookup yields CDR1 MGHDK and CDR2 SYGVNS. CDR3 nucleotide sequence: TGTGCCAGCAGAGACCACCAAGAGACCCAGTACTTC. Translated: CASRDHQETQYF.

The chain recombines TRBV13 with TRBJ2-2; unclear D gene. The V end lost 1 base, the J end lost 4 bases, and 16 bases lay between the germline ends. The germline V gene has CDR1 PRHDT and CDR2 FYEKMQ (reference sequence). The CDR3 loop spans 17 amino acids. The CDR3 DNA follows: TGTGCCAGCAGCTTAGCTCCGTCGGCAGCCACCACCGGGGAGCTGTTTTTT. This encodes CASSLAPSAATTGELFF.

This clonotype was seen at least ten times. This chain uses TRBV19 with TRBJ2-7; D call uncertain. The CDR3 is 12 residues long. Germline lookup yields CDR1 LNHDA and CDR2 SQIVND (reference sequence). V lost 4 bases, J lost 2 bases, and 6 bases lay in between. This chain's CDR3 is CASSTSAYEQYF. CDR3 DNA: TGTGCCAGTAGTACCTCAGCCTACGAGCAGTACTTC.

This clonotype was observed at least ten times. The V gene is TRBV15, the J gene TRBJ2-3; D unclear. Germline CDR1 reads LNHNV; CDR2 reads YYDKDF (reference sequence). V was shortened by 3 bases and J by 6 bases, with 4 bases between the two germline ends. CDR3 length equals 11 residues. Here the CDR3 reads CATSRGDTQYF. CDR3 DNA sequence: TGTGCCACCAGCAGGGGGGATACGCAGTATTTT.

By frequency in the sample, this clonotype is medium-sized. The chain couples TRBV20-1 to TRBJ2-3; TRBD2 matches 10 bases. The V gene end was trimmed by 0 bases and the J gene end by 3 bases; junction bases not matched to a gene: 6. The CDR3 has 16 residues. Germline loops: CDR1 DFQATT, CDR2 SNEGSKA (reference sequence). The CDR3 reads CSARDTSGRATDTQYF. CDR3 coding DNA: TGCAGTGCTAGAGATACCAGCGGGAGGGCTACAGATACGCAGTATTTT.

The sample holds many counts of this clonotype. V usage is TRBV4-1 and J usage is TRBJ1-5; D unclear. Trimming cost V 6 bases and J 4 bases, with 13 bases left between them. Germline V gene data show CDR1 as MGHRA and CDR2 as YSYEKL. This CDR3 is built from 14 residues. The CDR3 sequence is CASSLDAGNQPQHF. DNA of the CDR3: TGCGCCAGCAGTCTTGATGCGGGGAATCAGCCCCAGCATTTT.

This clonotype was detected ten times or more. The chain couples TRBV4-1 to TRBJ2-7; the match to TRBD1 covers 8 bases. The V gene end was trimmed by 1 base and the J gene end by 7 bases; junction bases not matched to a gene: 9. Germline CDR1 is MGHRA and CDR2 is YSYEKL. The CDR3 covers 15 residues. CDR3 protein: CASSQGSGGSGEQYF. The DNA for the CDR3 is TGCGCCAGCAGCCAAGGGTCAGGGGGCTCGGGAGAGCAGTACTTC.

This clonotype was counted at least ten times. CDR3 in DNA: TGTGCCACCAGTGAGCGGGACCGCTACTCCTACAATGAGCAGTTCTTC. It codes for CATSERDRYSYNEQFF. The gene calls are TRBV24-1 and TRBJ2-1, with D maybe TRBD2 (6 bases). CDR3 size: 16 residues. V gave up 4 bases and J gave up 0 bases, with 12 bases separating them. The V gene's germline CDR1 is KGHDR and CDR2 SFDVKD.

This clonotype was seen repeatedly, ten times or more. The rearrangement links TRBV5-1 to TRBJ2-3; no clear D. Germline V gene lookup returns CDR1 SGHRS and CDR2 YFSETQ. V shed 0 bases and J shed 4 bases, with 9 bases lying between them. The CDR3 covers 14 residues. The CDR3 spells CASSLVSAADTQYF. In DNA, the CDR3 is TGCGCCAGCAGCTTGGTATCGGCTGCAGATACGCAGTATTTT.

At least ten counts were recorded for this clonotype. The chain recombines TRBV7-9 with TRBJ1-1; D gene unclear. The CDR3 consists of 13 residues. V was trimmed by 3 bases and J by 4 bases, leaving 9 bases between them. The germline CDR1 and CDR2 sequences are SEHNR and FQNEAQ (reference sequence). The CDR3 sequence: CASSLFLGTEAFF. DNA of the CDR3: TGTGCCAGCAGCTTGTTTTTAGGCACTGAAGCTTTCTTT.

This clonotype was detected ten times or more. The genes are TRBV19 and TRBJ2-5, with a possible D match to TRBD2 (7 bases). Per germline, CDR1 LNHDA and CDR2 SQIVND (reference sequence). The germline V and J ends were trimmed by 3 bases and 2 bases, with 13 bases remaining between them. The CDR3 extends over 15 amino acids. CDR3 protein: CASSIFGGRQETQYF. The DNA of the CDR3 is TGTGCCAGTAGTATCTTCGGGGGGCGGCAAGAGACCCAGTACTTC.

This clonotype came up a few times. The CDR3 loop is CASSPPWAGMNTEAFF. The CDR3, as DNA: TGTGCCAGCAGTCCCCCCTGGGCAGGCATGAACACTGAAGCTTTCTTT. This sequence joins TRBV2 and TRBJ1-1; D gene uncertain. Trimming removed 5 bases at V and 0 bases at J, with 16 bases between. Germline loops: CDR1 SNHLY, CDR2 FYNNEI. This CDR3 comprises 16 residues.

This clonotype was seen at least ten times. The gene calls are TRBV5-6 and TRBJ2-7; the match to TRBD1 covers 7 bases. The CDR3 is 14 amino acids. Germline V CDR1 and CDR2: SGHDT, YYEEEE. V was clipped by 4 bases and J by 0 bases; unmatched bases: 4. CDR3 sequence: CASSPGTASYEQYF. The CDR3 DNA is TGTGCCAGCAGCCCAGGGACAGCCTCCTACGAGCAGTACTTC.

Ten or more counts support this clonotype. The V call is TRBV18, the J call TRBJ2-5; 11 bases line up with TRBD2. Unmatched junction bases numbered 3, after V lost 3 bases and J lost 3 bases. The length of the CDR3 is 15 residues. Germline V gene lookup returns CDR1 KGHSH and CDR2 LQKENI. The CDR3 reads CASSPSTSGEETQYF. The CDR3 DNA reads as TGTGCCAGCTCACCCTCGACTAGCGGGGAAGAGACCCAGTACTTC.

This clonotype was detected ten times or more. The V and J genes are TRBV12-3 or TRBV12-4 and TRBJ1-1, with TRBD1 matching over 7 bases. The junction had 9 bases not matched to a gene; V was cut back by 5 bases and J by 0 bases. There are 16 residues in the CDR3. CDR3: CASSPSWDRLNTEAFF. CDR3 bases: TGTGCCAGCAGTCCCTCCTGGGACAGATTGAACACTGAAGCTTTCTTT.

This clonotype showed up many times. This rearrangement joins TRBV14 to TRBJ2-5; no reliable D call. Germline assignment: CDR1 SGHDN and CDR2 FVKESK. The V end lost 4 bases, the J end lost 2 bases, and 8 bases lay between the germline ends. This CDR3 has 13 residues. The CDR3 loop reads CASSRVLQETQYF. In DNA, the CDR3 is TGTGCCAGCAGCCGGGTCTTACAAGAGACCCAGTACTTC. Full variable domain (outside the CDR3, taken from reference TRBV14 and TRBJ2-5): EAGVTQFPSHSVIEKGQTVTLRCDPISGHDNLYWYRRVMGKEIKFLLHFVKESKQDESGMPNNRFLAERTGGTYSTLKVQPAELEDSGVYFCASSRVLQETQYFGPGTRLLVL.